The sequence of this T cell receptor (beta chain) was determined in a study of T cell responses to AZD1222 COVID-19 vaccine. Concerning this clone itself: No antigen is known for it.

Broader study findings: Repertoire collection took place solely once the T cell response had peaked. Vaccination with two AZD1222 doses was followed by a rise in Spike-specific TCR breadth and depth. Females outnumbered males among donors, who were mostly white British; clonal diversity was possibly underestimated. Reportedly, close to half of spike-specific TCRs are directed against unmutated variant regions.

Profiled with immunoSEQ multiplex PCR; TCRdb holds only in-frame clones, not every one. The sample lists around 120,000 clones, 92% seen once, with around 8% in the top ten. This TCR was sampled from an adult who received the AZD1222 COVID-19 vaccine. The sequencing used peripheral blood, collected 28 days after the second AZD1222 dose.

The CDR3 spells CASSPREREGYTF. CDR3 bases: TGTGCCAGCTCACCTAGGGAAAGGGAGGGCTACACCTTC. V is TRBV18 and J is TRBJ1-2; D is unclear. V was trimmed by 3 bases and J by 8 bases, leaving 13 bases between them. The CDR3 sequence is 13 residues long. The germline V gene has CDR1 KGHSH and CDR2 LQKENI.